These 3 T cell receptor beta chains were sequenced from one sample in a study of vaccination effects on CD4 cells after COVID-19. Using viral peptide pools, the ViraFEST assay grew out antigen-specific CD4+ T cells prior to sequencing. Culture proceeded for roughly ten days, and CD4+ T cells were then isolated. The cohort was immunized with two doses of either the BNT162b2 or mRNA-1273 vaccine. The method was immunoSEQ multiplex PCR; TCRdb's version includes in-frame clones alone and lacks a portion of them. The sample lists tens of thousands of clones, approximately 73% seen once, with roughly 1.2% in the top ten. No antigen has been assigned to these receptors. Sequencing was performed on CD4+ T cells from PBMCs cultured with HCoV-229E spike peptides, taken after COVID-19 vaccination. These receptors were taken from a human donor who received a COVID-19 vaccine.

This rearrangement joins TRBV6-5 to TRBJ1-1, with 8 bases that match TRBD1. V dropped 7 bases and J dropped 5; count of bases not matched to a gene: 9. Germline V CDR1 and CDR2: MNHEY, SVGAGI. The CDR3 contains 14 residues. CDR3 in amino acids: CASTHRGMQTEAFF. The CDR3 nucleotides read TGTGCCAGCACCCACAGGGGGATGCAGACTGAAGCTTTCTTT.

This chain links TRBV7-3 with TRBJ2-5, with D perhaps assigned TRBD1 or TRBD2 (5 bases each). This CDR3 is built from 14 residues. The V gene lost 5 bases and the J gene lost 5 bases, with 15 bases spanning the gap. Per the germline V gene, CDR1 is SGHTA and CDR2 is FQGTGA. As DNA, the CDR3 is TGTGCCAGCAGCCCCCGGGCCGGGGACGAGACCCAGTACTTC. It yields the protein CASSPRAGDETQYF.

The chain links TRBV6-6 to TRBJ1-1; 12 nucleotides align to TRBD1. CDR1 MNHNY and CDR2 SVGAGI come from the germline V gene (reference sequence). This CDR3 spans 15 amino acids. After removal of 0 bases from V and 5 bases from J, the junction contained 1 base not matched to a gene. The CDR3 reads CASSYSGQGATEAFF. As DNA, the CDR3 is TGTGCCAGCAGTTACTCGGGACAGGGGGCAACTGAAGCTTTCTTT.